The entry that follows covers one T cell receptor (beta chain) sequence. Between the trimmed V and J ends, which lost 2 bases and 5 bases, there was a span of 16 bases. The CDR3 has 16 residues. CDR1 is SGHTA and CDR2 is FQGNSA in the germline V gene. These data belong to a study of blood T cell repertoires in COVID-19. TCRdb's copy holds only in-frame clones and misses some; the assay was immunoSEQ multiplex PCR. The sample consists of 150,000 or so clones, roughly 86% of them appearing once. The chain carries TRBV7-2 and TRBJ1-5; no definite D call. Material for sequencing was peripheral blood. This TCR was sampled from a man aged 60 to 75 with COVID-19, enrolled during active disease. CDR3 sequence (DNA): TGTGCCAGCAGCTTAAGAGCAGTGGGAGGCTATCAGCCCCAGCATTTT. This gives the protein CASSLRAVGGYQPQHF.